This T cell receptor (beta chain) is from a study of blood T cells in healthy people across ages. Then a second PCR, running roughly 7 to 12 cycles, was carried out with a sample-barcoded 5' primer and a J-beta primer mix. TCRdb recomputed calls from the 5' RACE reads with MiXCR, one row per CDR3 protein. The data show a few hundred thousand distinct CDR3 sequences, with about 25% seen just once and around 20% held by the top ten. Germline CDR1 and CDR2: SGHRS and YFSETQ. The CDR3 length is 15 residues. The V and J ends lost 3 bases and 5 bases respectively, with 16 bases between them. The donors, healthy Caucasians from Russia, were aged 6 to 90.

Material for sequencing was blood. This receptor was identified in a woman between 70 and 85 years old in good health. The chain uses TRBV5-1 and TRBJ2-3, with D perhaps matching TRBD2 (6 bases). The CDR3 here is CASSWGVGQGDTQYF. DNA for the CDR3: TGCGCCAGCAGCTGGGGGGTAGGGCAAGGAGATACGCAGTATTTT.